One sample yielded the 27 T cell receptor beta chains listed below, sequenced in a study of beta chain features in type 1 diabetes. Isolated RNA was reverse transcribed in full, so expressed TCRB transcripts were sequenced. Using immunoSEQ multiplex PCR, the repertoire was profiled, and TCRdb retains in-frame clones only, with some absent. The table has some 500,000 clones, approximately 10% seen once. The specimen was naive CD4+ T cells from blood. The receptors here all came from a woman aged 18-29 years in good health.

This clone was picked up a small number of times. The chain is built from TRBV7-2 and TRBJ2-6; 9 positions match TRBD1. This CDR3 comprises 18 residues. The trim removed 6 bases at V and 0 bases at J, leaving 9 bases unmatched. From germline, CDR1 is SGHTA and CDR2 FQGNSA. CDR3 region: CASRSRGQGASGANVLTF. The CDR3 coding sequence is TGTGCCAGCAGGAGTCGGGGACAGGGAGCCTCTGGGGCCAACGTCCTGACTTTC.

This clone occurred a few times. Mismatch with germline at one junction end may stem from a read error. The chain carries TRBV7-9 and TRBJ1-4, with unresolved D. The CDR3 totals 15 residues. The V gene's germline CDR1 is SEHNR and CDR2 FQNEAQ (reference sequence). CDR3 protein: CASSLATEANEKLFF. The CDR3 DNA reads as TGTGCCAGCAGTTTAGCGACGGAGGCTAATGAAAAACTGTTTTTT.

This clone has only a few counts. The rearrangement joins TRBV13 to TRBJ2-5; D might be TRBD2 (6 bases). V was trimmed by 3 bases and J by 7 bases, leaving 9 bases between them. Germline V lookup: CDR1 PRHDT, CDR2 FYEKMQ (reference sequence). CDR3 length: 12 amino acids. Here the CDR3 reads CASSFVSGTQYF. The DNA for the CDR3 is TGTGCCAGCAGCTTTGTTAGCGGGACCCAGTACTTC.

The J gene is TRBJ2-3, the V gene TRBV5-1, with D tentatively TRBD1 (5 bases). V shed 4 bases and J shed 0 bases, with 12 bases lying between them. Germline assignment: CDR1 SGHRS and CDR2 YFSETQ. The CDR3 extends over 15 amino acids. The CDR3 loop reads CASSRQTASTDTQYF. CDR3 nucleotide sequence: TGCGCCAGCAGCCGGCAGACAGCGAGCACAGATACGCAGTATTTT.

This clone was seen only a few times. The CDR3 nucleotides read TGTGCCAGCAGCTTAGGAAGGCCGGCTACGCAGTATTTT. This translates into CASSLGRPATQYF. The V gene is TRBV11-2, the J gene TRBJ2-3; D gene unclear. The CDR3 is 13 residues long. The V gene's germline CDR1 is SGHAT and CDR2 FQNNGV. The ends were cut back, 1 base at V and 8 bases at J, with 10 bases in the middle.

This clone appeared a few times. The rearrangement links TRBV4-3 to TRBJ1-4; 8 bases agree with TRBD1. Germline V gene data show CDR1 as LGHNA and CDR2 as YSLEER. V shed 0 bases, J shed 8 bases, and the junction held 8 bases outside the gene matches. This CDR3 is built from 16 residues. This CDR3 is CASSQDPRTGSEKLFF. The CDR3, as DNA: TGCGCCAGCAGCCAAGATCCCCGGACAGGGAGCGAAAAACTGTTTTTT.

The chain combines TRBV9 with TRBJ1-1; weak D call: TRBD1 (6 bases). V dropped 4 bases and J dropped 2 bases, with 18 bases sitting between them. The CDR3 is 16 amino acids. Per germline, CDR1 SGDLS and CDR2 YYNGEE. The CDR3 is CASSRFLTGDNTEAFF. DNA for the CDR3: TGTGCCAGCAGCCGCTTTTTGACAGGCGATAACACTGAAGCTTTCTTT. The full variable domain, its missing parts supplied by reference TRBV9 and TRBJ1-1, is DSGVTQTPKHLITATGQRVTLRCSPRSGDLSVYWYQQSLDQGLQFLIQYYNGEERAKGNILERFSAQQFPDLHSELNLSSLELGDSALYFCASSRFLTGDNTEAFFGQGTRLTVV.

This clone was seen a handful of times. This chain links TRBV2 with TRBJ2-5; D unclear. CDR3 length: 14 residues. CDR1 is SNHLY, CDR2 FYNNEI, per germline. The V gene lost 2 bases and the J gene lost 2 bases, with 9 bases spanning the gap. The DNA of the CDR3 is TGTGCCAGCAGTGAACTCAGGTTACAAGAGACCCAGTACTTC. Translating gives CASSELRLQETQYF.

This clone was seen only a few times. A much more abundant neighbour one base away suggests this may be a read error. The chain recombines TRBV5-1 with TRBJ2-5; D gene uncertain. This CDR3 is 11 amino acids long. The germline V gene encodes CDR1 SGHRS and CDR2 YFSETQ. The CDR3 DNA reads TGCGCCAGCAGCTTGGAAGAGGCCCAGTACTTC. It codes for CASSLEEAQYF. Full variable domain (rest looked up from reference TRBV5-1 and TRBJ2-5): KAGVTQTPRYLIKTRGQQVTLSCSPISGHRSVSWYQQTPGQGLQFLFEYFSETQRNKGNFPGRFSGRQFSNSRSEMNVSTLELGDSALYLCASSLEEAQYFGPGTRLLVL.

The chain joins TRBV4-2 to TRBJ1-2; D is undetermined. CDR1 and CDR2 from the germline V gene are LGHNA and YNFKEQ. The CDR3 extends over 14 amino acids. The ends were cut back, 1 base at V and 7 bases at J, with 13 bases in the middle. The CDR3 loop is CASSQGTEGLGYTF. The CDR3 DNA reads TGTGCCAGCAGCCAAGGAACCGAAGGACTTGGCTACACCTTC.

The chain uses TRBV5-4 and TRBJ2-7; 10 bases are shared with TRBD2. The CDR3 extends over 14 amino acids. Looked up from germline, CDR1 is SGHNT and CDR2 is YYREEE (reference sequence). V lost 4 bases and J lost 5; bases outside the gene matches: 6. CDR3: CASSMGLAINEQYF. CDR3 in DNA: TGTGCCAGCAGCATGGGACTAGCGATCAACGAGCAGTACTTC. Combining the CDR3 with reference TRBV5-4 and TRBJ2-7 gives the whole variable domain ETGVTQSPTHLIKTRGQQVTLRCSSQSGHNTVSWYQQALGQGPQFIFQYYREEENGRGNFPPRFSGLQFPNYSSELNVNALELDDSALYLCASSMGLAINEQYFGPGTRLTVT.

Only a few counts were recorded for this clone. The chain uses TRBV9 and TRBJ2-5, with D possibly called TRBD1 or TRBD2 (5 bases each). CDR1 is SGDLS and CDR2 is YYNGEE in the germline V gene. V was clipped by 4 bases and J by 4 bases, with 20 bases between them. The length of the CDR3 is 16 residues. The CDR3 bases are TGTGCCAGCAGCCCCAGAAGCAGGGAGATGGGAGAGACCCAGTACTTC. It translates to CASSPRSREMGETQYF.

The chain joins TRBV12-5 to TRBJ2-1; 11 nucleotides align to TRBD2. In germline, CDR1 is LGHNT, CDR2 FRNRAP. V was pared by 0 bases and J by 4 bases, with 8 bases of the junction left unmatched. The length of the CDR3 is 18 residues. The CDR3 DNA sequence: TGTGCTAGTGGTTTGGTTATTTTGGCTAGCGGGAGGTACAATGAGCAGTTCTTC. It specifies CASGLVILASGRYNEQFF.

In its sample, this clone was seen a few times. The chain links TRBV7-2 to TRBJ2-3; D gene uncertain. Germline V gene sequence: CDR1 SGHTA, CDR2 FQGNSA. This CDR3 has 12 residues. Trimming took 8 bases from V and 0 from J, leaving 6 bases between them. CDR3 bases: TGTGCCAGCGCCCCCAGCACAGATACGCAGTATTTT. It is translated as CASAPSTDTQYF.

A remark on this clone: Other DNA sequences within the sample encode an identical CDR3. This sequence joins TRBV14 and TRBJ2-2, with D perhaps matching TRBD1 or TRBD2 (5 bases each). V gave up 3 bases and J gave up 0 bases, with 5 bases separating them. This CDR3 spans 14 amino acids. Germline V gene lookup returns CDR1 SGHDN and CDR2 FVKESK. The CDR3 here is CASSQGPNTGELFF. The CDR3 DNA reads as TGTGCCAGCAGCCAGGGACCGAACACCGGGGAGCTGTTTTTT.

This clone was seen only a few times. J is TRBJ1-5 and V is TRBV4-1; D gene unclear. Germline CDR1 MGHRA, CDR2 YSYEKL. Trimming shortened V by 3 bases and J by 3 bases, and 12 bases separated the two germline ends. CDR3 size: 15 residues. CDR3 loop: CASSQTPRLNQPQHF. The CDR3 DNA sequence: TGCGCCAGCAGCCAGACACCTCGCCTCAATCAGCCCCAGCATTTT.

This chain links TRBV11-1 with TRBJ2-1; TRBD2 might be the D (5 bases). Germline values: CDR1 SGHAT, CDR2 FQDESV (reference sequence). V dropped 2 bases and J dropped 13 bases, with 15 bases sitting between them. This CDR3 contains 13 residues. CDR3 sequence (DNA): TGTGCCAGCAGCTTATATGAGGGAGTGGTTCAGTTCTTC. Its protein is CASSLYEGVVQFF. Drawing the rest from reference TRBV11-1 and TRBJ2-1, the complete variable domain is EAEVAQSPRYKITEKSQAVAFWCDPISGHATLYWYRQILGQGPELLVQFQDESVVDDSQLPKDRFSAERLKGVDSTLKIQPAELGDSAMYLCASSLYEGVVQFFGPGTRLTVL.

The V and J genes are TRBV4-3 and TRBJ2-6, with a tentative D call TRBD1 (6 bases). This CDR3 contains 18 residues. Germline CDR1 and CDR2: LGHNA and YSLEER. V was shortened by 0 bases and J by 0 bases, with 12 bases between the two germline ends. This chain's CDR3 is CASSQDPGAFSGANVLTF. CDR3 sequence (DNA): TGCGCCAGCAGCCAAGATCCAGGGGCGTTCTCTGGGGCCAACGTCCTGACTTTC.

The chain recombines TRBV29-1 with TRBJ2-3; no firm D call. Germline CDR1 and CDR2: SQVTM and ANQGSEA. V shed 3 bases and J shed 8 bases, with 12 bases lying between them. There are 12 residues in the CDR3. The CDR3 spells CSVDLGEFTQYF. In DNA, the CDR3 is TGCAGCGTTGACTTAGGTGAATTTACGCAGTATTTT.

The V call is TRBV28, the J call TRBJ2-7, with a weak D call TRBD1 (6 bases). The germline V and J ends were trimmed by 5 bases and 5 bases, with 13 bases remaining between them. This CDR3 is 13 amino acids long. Germline V gene sequence: CDR1 MDHEN, CDR2 SYDVKM. CDR3 sequence reads: CASSPPDRHEQYV. The CDR3 DNA is TGTGCCAGCAGTCCGCCGGACAGACACGAGCAGTACGTC.

The table lists this clone with a few counts. This sequence joins TRBV29-1 and TRBJ2-7, with TRBD1 matching over 7 bases. Germline CDR1 and CDR2: SQVTM and ANQGSEA. V dropped 4 bases and J dropped 1; count of bases not matched to a gene: 4. The CDR3 runs 13 residues. DNA for the CDR3: TGCAGCGTTGGTCGGACAGGTTCCTACGAGCAGTACTTC. It translates to CSVGRTGSYEQYF.

V is TRBV30 and J is TRBJ2-1; tentative D call: TRBD2 (5 bases). The V gene's germline CDR1 is GTSNPN and CDR2 SVGIG (reference sequence). With 3 bases removed from V and 9 bases from J, the gap between germline ends came to 12 bases. The CDR3 has 12 residues. The CDR3 spells CAWRGGGGEQFF. In DNA form, the CDR3 reads TGTGCCTGGAGAGGCGGAGGCGGTGAGCAGTTCTTC.

The V call is TRBV6-5, the J call TRBJ2-5, with 8 bases identical to TRBD1. Losses at the gene ends were 2 bases for V and 2 bases for J; bases not matched to a gene: 4. In germline, CDR1 is MNHEY, CDR2 SVGAGI. This CDR3 has 15 residues. This CDR3 is CASSYQGARQETQYF. The CDR3 DNA sequence: TGTGCCAGCAGTTACCAGGGGGCAAGGCAAGAGACCCAGTACTTC.

The CDR3 loop is CASSLLAGAGYTF. CDR3 coding DNA: TGTGCCAGCAGTCTTCTCGCGGGGGCTGGCTACACCTTC. This chain links TRBV2 with TRBJ1-2; D possibly corresponds to TRBD1 (6 bases). The ends were cut back, 5 bases at V and 7 bases at J, with 14 bases in the middle. Germline lookup yields CDR1 SNHLY and CDR2 FYNNEI. CDR3 size: 13 residues.

The chain combines TRBV7-2 with TRBJ2-1; 9 bases line up with TRBD2. V lost 4 bases to trimming and J lost 4 bases; unmatched junction nucleotides: 5. Germline CDR1 is SGHTA and CDR2 is FQGNSA. CDR3 length equals 15 residues. Here the CDR3 reads CASSYLAGPYNEQFF. The CDR3, as DNA: TGTGCCAGCAGCTACCTAGCGGGACCATACAATGAGCAGTTCTTC.

This clone was counted between two and nine times. For the CDR3, the DNA is TGTGCCAGCAGACCAAGACCCAGCAAGGAGACCCAGTACTTC. It encodes CASRPRPSKETQYF. The J gene is TRBJ2-5, the V gene TRBV6-5; the D is unclear. With 6 bases removed from V and 5 bases from J, the gap between germline ends came to 16 bases. The CDR3 loop spans 14 amino acids. Germline CDR1 is MNHEY and CDR2 is SVGAGI.

The chain combines TRBV28 with TRBJ2-7; D remains unclear. The V end lost 3 bases, the J end lost 3 bases, and 15 bases lay between the germline ends. CDR3 length: 15 amino acids. Germline CDR1 MDHEN, CDR2 SYDVKM. The chain's CDR3 is CASSFLGIQDYEQYF. CDR3 nucleotide sequence: TGTGCCAGCAGTTTCCTGGGGATTCAGGACTACGAGCAGTACTTC.